The sequence of this TCR beta chain was determined in a study of control samples from healthy donors and cancer patients. Libraries were prepared by immunoSEQ multiplex PCR; TCRdb keeps only in-frame clonotypes and omits some of them. The sample holds roughly 98,000 clones, approximately 95% seen once. With V trimmed by 8 bases and J by 5 bases, 10 bases remained unmatched. Germline CDR1 reads SEHNR; CDR2 reads FQNEAQ (reference sequence). The CDR3 spans 15 residues. The receptor was isolated from a man younger than 35 in good health. V and J are TRBV7-9 and TRBJ2-2, with 8 bases identical to TRBD2. Sequenced material: blood. The CDR3 loop reads CASFSSGSRTGELFF. The CDR3 DNA is TGTGCCAGCTTTTCGAGCGGGAGTCGAACCGGGGAGCTGTTTTTT.